One and the same sample provided the 22 T cell receptor beta chains below, sequenced in a study of blood T cell repertoires in COVID-19. Measured with immunoSEQ multiplex PCR; TCRdb has only the in-frame clones, and not every one. Of more than 200,000 clones listed, 80% to 90% are singletons. Sequencing input: PBMCs or T cells enriched from blood (not recorded which). The source is a woman aged 25 to 39 who had been exposed to COVID-19.

V and J are TRBV6-6 and TRBJ2-7, with D unresolved. This CDR3 contains 12 residues. Germline V CDR1 and CDR2: MNHNY, SVGAGI (reference sequence). V gave up 0 bases and J gave up 2 bases, with 2 bases separating them. The CDR3 coding sequence is TGTGCCAGCAGTTACTCCACCTACGAGCAGTACTTC. Residues: CASSYSTYEQYF.

This chain uses TRBV9 with TRBJ1-1; weak D call: TRBD1 (6 bases). The germline gives CDR1 SGDLS, CDR2 YYNGEE. This CDR3 is built from 14 residues. V was pared by 2 bases and J by 0 bases, with 8 bases between. CDR3 nucleotide sequence: TGTGCCAGCAGCGTGGGGGCTTTGAACACTGAAGCTTTCTTT. It translates to CASSVGALNTEAFF. Complete variable domain (other parts from reference TRBV9 and TRBJ1-1): DSGVTQTPKHLITATGQRVTLRCSPRSGDLSVYWYQQSLDQGLQFLIQYYNGEERAKGNILERFSAQQFPDLHSELNLSSLELGDSALYFCASSVGALNTEAFFGQGTRLTVV.

This clone occurred once. The CDR3 protein is CASSPQLTGLREKLFF. CDR3 nucleotides: TGTGCCAGCTCACCACAATTGACAGGGTTGAGGGAAAAACTGTTTTTT. The chain links TRBV18 to TRBJ1-4, with 7 nucleotides matching TRBD1. The V gene end was trimmed by 1 base and the J gene end by 8 bases; junction bases not matched to a gene: 10. The CDR3 is made up of 16 amino acids. Germline V gene data show CDR1 as KGHSH and CDR2 as LQKENI.

This chain links TRBV10-3 with TRBJ1-1; 7 bases are shared with TRBD1. Germline V gives CDR1 ENHRY, CDR2 SYGVKD. Trimming removed 4 bases from V and 1 base from J; junction bases left unmatched: 6. This CDR3 has 15 amino acids. This chain's CDR3 is CAISGVQGPNTEAFF. In DNA form, the CDR3 reads TGTGCCATCAGTGGGGTACAGGGGCCGAACACTGAAGCTTTCTTT.

This chain uses TRBV11-2 with TRBJ2-2; TRBD2 aligns across 12 bases. The J segment lost 6 bases and the V segment lost 1 base, leaving 12 bases of the junction unmatched. The CDR3 covers 19 residues. Germline values: CDR1 SGHAT, CDR2 FQNNGV. CDR3 loop: CASSLGGILAGGLSGELFF. Here the CDR3 DNA reads TGTGCCAGCAGCTTAGGGGGCATTCTAGCGGGAGGGCTTTCCGGGGAGCTGTTTTTT.

This clone showed up just a few times. This rearrangement joins TRBV3-1 (or the pseudogene TRBV3-2) to TRBJ1-3; D uncertain. V was trimmed by 1 base and J by 3 bases, leaving 4 bases between them. The CDR3 consists of 13 residues. Germline values: CDR1 LGHDT, CDR2 YNNKEL (reference sequence). CDR3 DNA sequence: TGTGCCAGCAGCCAAGTAGTTGGAAACACCATATATTTT. Its protein is CASSQVVGNTIYF.

V usage is TRBV6-4 and J usage is TRBJ2-3, with D unclear. CDR3 size: 13 residues. CDR1 and CDR2 from the germline V gene are MRHNA and SNTAGT. V was pared by 6 bases and J by 0 bases, with 7 bases between. CDR3 sequence reads: CASRATSTDTQYF. CDR3 coding DNA: TGTGCCAGCAGGGCGACAAGCACAGATACGCAGTATTTT.

CDR3 sequence reads: CASHPPGRLSTDTQYF. CDR3 sequence (DNA): TGTGCCAGCCATCCCCCCGGCAGGCTGAGCACAGATACGCAGTATTTT. The chain is built from TRBV28 and TRBJ2-3, with D unresolved. Looked up from germline, CDR1 is MDHEN and CDR2 is SYDVKM. The ends were cut back, 8 bases at V and 0 bases at J, with 18 bases in the middle. This CDR3 region has 16 residues.

This chain joins TRBV5-1 and TRBJ1-2; weak D call: TRBD1 (5 bases). Germline V CDR1 and CDR2: SGHRS, YFSETQ. The CDR3 extends over 14 amino acids. V was clipped by 1 base and J by 8 bases, with 15 bases between them. The CDR3 DNA follows: TGCGCCAGCAGCTTGACAGGCAAAGGTATAGGCTACACCTTC. Protein sequence: CASSLTGKGIGYTF.

The chain links TRBV29-1 to TRBJ2-3; 7 nucleotides match TRBD2. V dropped 0 bases and J dropped 6; count of bases not matched to a gene: 6. The CDR3 has 14 amino acids. CDR1 and CDR2 (germline): SQVTM, ANQGSEA. CDR3 DNA sequence: TGCAGCGTTGAAGAAGGTGGGAGGGCGGATACGCAGTATTTT. As protein: CSVEEGGRADTQYF.

The rearrangement joins TRBV3-1 (or the pseudogene TRBV3-2) to TRBJ1-3; 9 bases match TRBD1. Germline loops: CDR1 LGHDT, CDR2 YNNKEL (reference sequence). V was clipped by 2 bases and J by 6 bases; unmatched bases: 5. CDR3 size: 15 residues. CDR3 sequence (DNA): TGTGCCAGCAGCCAATACGGGACAGGGATAAACACCATATATTTT. Translating it yields CASSQYGTGINTIYF.

The CDR3, as DNA: TGTGCCACCAGTGAGCCCTCACCTAGCGGGGAAGAGCAGTTCTTC. Its protein product is CATSEPSPSGEEQFF. This chain uses TRBV24-1 with TRBJ2-1; 9 bases map to TRBD2. This CDR3 has 15 amino acids. Germline CDR1 reads KGHDR; CDR2 reads SFDVKD. V dropped 4 bases and J dropped 10; count of bases not matched to a gene: 10.

The chain couples TRBV5-4 to TRBJ1-1; 10 bases align to TRBD1. Trimming at V came to 5 bases and at J to 11 bases, leaving 6 bases not matched to a gene. CDR1 is SGHNT and CDR2 is YYREEE in the germline V gene (reference sequence). The CDR3 sequence is 12 residues long. CDR3 coding DNA: TGTGCCAGCAGAGACAGGGGGCTGGAGGCTTTCTTT. This gives the protein CASRDRGLEAFF. The variable domain in full, with the rest retrieved from reference TRBV5-4 and TRBJ1-1, is ETGVTQSPTHLIKTRGQQVTLRCSSQSGHNTVSWYQQALGQGPQFIFQYYREEENGRGNFPPRFSGLQFPNYSSELNVNALELDDSALYLCASRDRGLEAFFGQGTRLTVV.

The gene calls are TRBV7-2 and TRBJ1-2, with 11 positions matching TRBD1. The V segment lost 4 bases and the J segment 4 bases; nucleotides outside the gene matches: 5. Per the germline V gene, CDR1 is SGHTA and CDR2 is FQGNSA. This CDR3 is built from 15 residues. This CDR3 reads CASSSRTGGSYGYTF. CDR3 bases: TGTGCCAGCAGCTCTCGGACAGGGGGCAGCTATGGCTACACCTTC.

This rearrangement joins TRBV24-1 to TRBJ2-3; 7 bases line up with TRBD1. J gave up 4 bases and V 3 bases, and 9 bases lay outside the gene matches. CDR1 and CDR2 (germline): KGHDR, SFDVKD. The CDR3 contains 16 residues. This CDR3 is CATSDADRFGADTQYF. The CDR3 coding sequence is TGTGCCACCAGTGATGCGGACAGGTTTGGCGCAGATACGCAGTATTTT.

The rearrangement joins TRBV29-1 to TRBJ1-5; TRBD1 is a possible D gene (6 bases). The CDR3 is 12 residues long. The V end was cut by 5 bases, the J end by 4 bases, with 9 bases between. CDR1 SQVTM and CDR2 ANQGSEA come from the germline V gene. The CDR3 sequence: CSVSDRNQPQHF. The CDR3, as DNA: TGCAGCGTTTCAGACAGGAATCAGCCCCAGCATTTT. The full variable domain, completed using reference TRBV29-1 and TRBJ1-5, is SAVISQKPSRDICQRGTSLTIQCQVDSQVTMMFWYRQQPGQSLTLIATANQGSEATYESGFVIDKFPISRPNLTFSTLTVSNMSPEDSSIYLCSVSDRNQPQHFGDGTRLSIL.

The V call is TRBV5-1, the J call TRBJ2-7, with 9 bases lining up with TRBD1. Germline V gives CDR1 SGHRS, CDR2 YFSETQ. V was clipped by 0 bases and J by 2 bases; unmatched bases: 3. The CDR3 is made up of 15 amino acids. The CDR3 region has the DNA TGCGCCAGCAGCTTGGGGACAGGGGCGGCCTACGAGCAGTACTTC. Translated: CASSLGTGAAYEQYF.

This chain's CDR3 is CASSPRGLAGGNTQYF. The DNA of the CDR3 is TGTGCCAGCAGCCCGCGGGGACTAGCGGGAGGGAATACGCAGTATTTT. The V gene is TRBV7-9, the J gene TRBJ2-3; 16 positions match TRBD2. CDR1 is SEHNR and CDR2 is FQNEAQ in the germline V gene (reference sequence). The CDR3 spans 16 residues. J lost 7 bases, V lost 5 bases, and 6 bases had no gene match.

This chain links TRBV7-9 with TRBJ1-1; weak D call: TRBD1 (5 bases). The CDR3 covers 16 residues. From germline, CDR1 is SEHNR and CDR2 FQNEAQ (reference sequence). The V and J ends lost 5 bases and 1 base respectively, with 17 bases between them. The CDR3 region has the DNA TGTGCCAGCAGCCCTAGACAGACAATAAAGAACACTGAAGCTTTCTTT. Protein product: CASSPRQTIKNTEAFF.

The chain recombines TRBV2 with TRBJ1-3, with D hard to call. The CDR3 spans 13 residues. Per the germline V gene, CDR1 is SNHLY and CDR2 is FYNNEI. The V gene lost 3 bases and the J gene lost 2 bases, with 5 bases spanning the gap. The CDR3 protein is CASSEEAGNTIYF. As DNA, the CDR3 is TGTGCCAGCAGTGAGGAGGCTGGAAACACCATATATTTT.

The gene calls are TRBV18 and TRBJ2-2; weak D call: TRBD1 (5 bases). V lost 1 base and J lost 1, with 13 bases in between. The CDR3 loop spans 17 amino acids. Germline-derived CDR1 and CDR2 are KGHSH and LQKENI. CDR3 bases: TGTGCCAGCTCACCACGTGCCCAGGGTCAGAACACCGGGGAGCTGTTTTTT. Amino acid sequence: CASSPRAQGQNTGELFF.

This clone was picked up one time. The V call is TRBV28, the J call TRBJ2-7, with 11 bases aligning to TRBD1. J lost 11 bases, V lost 1 base, and 13 bases had no gene match. This CDR3 is 16 amino acids long. The germline gives CDR1 MDHEN, CDR2 SYDVKM. The CDR3 reads CASSLLQDRDRGEKYF. The CDR3 DNA follows: TGTGCCAGCAGTTTATTGCAGGACAGGGACAGGGGGGAGAAGTACTTC.